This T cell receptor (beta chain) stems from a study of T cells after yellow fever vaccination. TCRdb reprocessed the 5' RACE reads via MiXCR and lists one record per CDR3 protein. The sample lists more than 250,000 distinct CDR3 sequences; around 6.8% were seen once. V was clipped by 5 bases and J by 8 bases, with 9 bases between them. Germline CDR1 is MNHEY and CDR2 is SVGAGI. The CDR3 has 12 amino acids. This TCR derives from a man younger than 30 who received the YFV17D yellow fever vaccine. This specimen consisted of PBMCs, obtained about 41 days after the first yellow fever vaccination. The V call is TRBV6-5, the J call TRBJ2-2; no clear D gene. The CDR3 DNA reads TGTGCCAGCAGTGCCCGATTTGGGGAGCTGTTTTTT. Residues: CASSARFGELFF.